This passage covers 21 T cell receptor beta chains from one sample sequenced in a study of cytomegalovirus exposure and HLA in healthy donors. Researchers ran the PCR with 60 Vbeta and 13 Jbeta primers. This table comes from immunoSEQ multiplex PCR, and its TCRdb copy is limited to in-frame clones, with some not included. This sample's table has roughly 100,000 clones. The sequenced material came from PBMCs. The receptors originated from a man aged 50 to 60 in good health and CMV-seropositive.

The chain is built from TRBV7-9 and TRBJ1-1; 10 bases match TRBD1. This CDR3 region has 14 residues. Trimming removed 6 bases from V and 10 bases from J; junction bases left unmatched: 11. The germline CDR1 and CDR2 sequences are SEHNR and FQNEAQ (reference sequence). The CDR3 region is CASSRSGTGDGAFF. The CDR3, as DNA: TGTGCCAGCAGTCGAAGTGGGACAGGGGATGGAGCTTTCTTT.

This chain joins TRBV5-4 and TRBJ2-7; 10 bases map to TRBD1. Germline CDR1 reads SGHNT; CDR2 reads YYREEE (reference sequence). The CDR3 length is 15 residues. Trimming took 4 bases from V and 3 from J; bases not matched to a gene: 7. CDR3 sequence reads: CASSTGGTGVYEQYF. For the CDR3, the DNA is TGTGCCAGCAGCACAGGGGGGACAGGGGTCTACGAGCAGTACTTC.

The V and J genes are TRBV29-1 and TRBJ1-2; the D gene is possibly TRBD1 (5 bases). Germline-derived CDR1 and CDR2 are SQVTM and ANQGSEA. This CDR3 region has 13 residues. V was shortened by 4 bases and J by 5 bases, with 14 bases between the two germline ends. DNA for the CDR3: TGCAGCGTTGGGGCGGTGGGGGGATATGGCTACACCTTC. It specifies CSVGAVGGYGYTF.

This sequence joins TRBV28 and TRBJ2-7, with 9 bases that match TRBD2. This CDR3 spans 15 amino acids. Germline CDR1 reads MDHEN; CDR2 reads SYDVKM. The V and J ends lost 1 base and 4 bases, in that order; junction bases with no gene match: 5. CDR3 sequence (DNA): TGTGCCAGCAGTTTATCTAGCGGGGTGGGATACGAGCAGTACGTC. Residues: CASSLSSGVGYEQYV.

The J gene is TRBJ2-4, the V gene TRBV30; 8 bases are shared with TRBD2. After removal of 0 bases from V and 13 bases from J, the junction contained 2 bases not matched to a gene. CDR3 length: 11 residues. Germline loops: CDR1 GTSNPN, CDR2 SVGIG (reference sequence). CDR3: CAWSVPGGQYF. CDR3 DNA: TGTGCCTGGAGTGTACCGGGGGGGCAGTACTTC.

The gene calls are TRBV7-9 and TRBJ1-2, with D perhaps TRBD1 (6 bases). The V gene lost 5 bases and the J gene lost 6 bases, with 13 bases spanning the gap. The CDR3 sequence is 13 residues long. CDR1 and CDR2 from the germline V gene are SEHNR and FQNEAQ (reference sequence). DNA of the CDR3: TGTGCCAGCAGCGAACAGGGAGAGAATGGCTACACCTTC. Its protein product is CASSEQGENGYTF.

Concerning this clone: The sample contains more than one DNA sequence encoding this CDR3. V usage is TRBV18 and J usage is TRBJ1-4; 10 bases agree with TRBD1. V shed 6 bases, J shed 7 bases, and the junction held 5 bases outside the gene matches. The CDR3 is made up of 14 amino acids. Germline CDR1 KGHSH, CDR2 LQKENI. DNA of the CDR3: TGTGCCAGCTCGCCCGGACAGGGGGGTGAAAAACTGTTTTTT. Translated, it gives CASSPGQGGEKLFF.

CDR3 sequence reads: CASSPGLAGGSTEQYF. The CDR3 DNA follows: TGTGCCAGCAGCCCCGGACTAGCGGGAGGGTCCACCGAGCAGTACTTC. The chain recombines TRBV7-3 with TRBJ2-7; 15 bases are shared with TRBD2. Trimming removed 5 bases from V and 6 bases from J; junction bases left unmatched: 8. Germline V gene lookup returns CDR1 SGHTA and CDR2 FQGTGA. The CDR3 is 16 amino acids.

The gene calls are TRBV6-5 and TRBJ2-2, with D uncertain. Trimming stripped 2 bases from V and 4 bases from J, with 11 bases between. The CDR3 covers 15 residues. Germline V CDR1 and CDR2: MNHEY, SVGAGI. The CDR3, as DNA: TGTGCCAGCAGTTACCACCTAGAAGCCACCGGGGAGCTGTTTTTT. Amino acid sequence: CASSYHLEATGELFF.

This chain uses TRBV28 with TRBJ1-1; D remains ambiguous. Germline CDR1 is MDHEN and CDR2 is SYDVKM. The CDR3 consists of 11 residues. Trimming took off 8 bases at V and 4 bases at J, with 8 bases between the two ends. CDR3 amino acids: CASVVSTEAFF. The CDR3 DNA reads as TGTGCCAGCGTTGTATCCACTGAAGCTTTCTTT.

The V gene is TRBV2, the J gene TRBJ1-5; TRBD1 agrees at 7 bases. Germline trimming cut 4 bases from V and 1 base from J; bases unmatched to any gene: 4. There are 15 residues in the CDR3. Germline values: CDR1 SNHLY, CDR2 FYNNEI. Written as DNA, the CDR3 is TGTGCCAGCAGTGGGGACAGTCTGAGCAATCAGCCCCAGCATTTT. Protein: CASSGDSLSNQPQHF.

V gene TRBV11-2 combines with J gene TRBJ2-2; D gene uncertain. Germline assignment: CDR1 SGHAT and CDR2 FQNNGV. This CDR3 is built from 15 residues. The germline V and J ends were trimmed by 6 bases and 4 bases, with 15 bases remaining between them. The CDR3 sequence: CASSISWSGTGELFF. The CDR3 bases are TGTGCCAGCAGTATAAGCTGGTCGGGCACCGGGGAGCTGTTTTTT.

The chain employs TRBV30 and TRBJ1-5, with a weak D call TRBD1 (5 bases). V was clipped by 5 bases and J by 0 bases, with 11 bases between them. The CDR3 runs 14 residues. Per germline, CDR1 GTSNPN and CDR2 SVGIG (reference sequence). The CDR3 loop is CAWGRGNSNQPQHF. CDR3 nucleotide sequence: TGTGCCTGGGGAAGGGGAAATAGCAATCAGCCCCAGCATTTT.

V gene TRBV29-1 combines with J gene TRBJ2-3; D may be TRBD1 (6 bases). Germline V CDR1 and CDR2: SQVTM, ANQGSEA. The CDR3 runs to 13 residues. V was clipped by 7 bases and J by 0 bases, with 11 bases between them. Written as DNA, the CDR3 is TGCAGCGCTGAGGGGACAAGCACAGATACGCAGTATTTT. Translation: CSAEGTSTDTQYF.

The chain recombines TRBV9 with TRBJ2-2, with D possibly TRBD2 on 5 matching bases. In germline, CDR1 is SGDLS, CDR2 YYNGEE. This CDR3 spans 14 amino acids. Trimming pared 0 bases from V and 7 bases from J, leaving 10 bases between. This CDR3 reads CASSVGSTSGELFF. In DNA, the CDR3 is TGTGCCAGCAGCGTAGGGAGTACTAGCGGGGAGCTGTTTTTT.

The rearrangement uses TRBV12-2 and TRBJ2-7; TRBD2, as called in the table, went unchecked against the DNA. TRBV12-2 is deemed a pseudogene. The CDR3 is 15 residues long. Here the CDR3 DNA reads TGTGCAAGTCGCTTTACTAGCGGGAGGGCGAACGAGCAGTACGTC. Translating gives CASRFTSGRANEQYV.

The rearrangement joins TRBV4-1 to TRBJ1-2; no reliable D call. The CDR3 spans 15 residues. Trimming shortened V by 4 bases and J by 3 bases, and 15 bases separated the two germline ends. Germline CDR1 and CDR2: MGHRA and YSYEKL. This CDR3 is CASSPPDGRYYGYTF. DNA for the CDR3: TGCGCCAGCAGCCCCCCGGACGGGAGGTACTATGGCTACACCTTC.

V and J are TRBV19 and TRBJ1-6, with D perhaps TRBD1 (6 bases). The CDR3 runs to 15 residues. Germline-derived CDR1 and CDR2 are LNHDA and SQIVND (reference sequence). V was clipped by 1 base and J by 11 bases, with 15 bases between them. The chain's CDR3 is CASSIATGRMTPLHF. As DNA, the CDR3 is TGTGCCAGTAGTATAGCTACAGGGAGAATGACACCCCTCCACTTT.

V gene TRBV7-3 combines with J gene TRBJ1-1, with TRBD1 matching over 8 bases. Germline CDR1 and CDR2: SGHTA and FQGTGA. The CDR3 runs to 13 residues. Trimming at V came to 5 bases and at J to 7 bases, leaving 6 bases not matched to a gene. This chain's CDR3 is CASSARQGNEAFF. CDR3 in DNA: TGTGCCAGCAGCGCAAGACAGGGGAATGAAGCTTTCTTT.

The V and J genes are TRBV7-9 and TRBJ2-1; D is possibly TRBD1 (5 bases). Germline CDR1 is SEHNR and CDR2 is FQNEAQ (reference sequence). CDR3 length: 13 residues. Trimming took off 3 bases at V and 9 bases at J, with 12 bases between the two ends. CDR3 nucleotide sequence: TGTGCCAGCAGCTTCACGCAGGGTGGTGAGCAGTTCTTC. This gives the protein CASSFTQGGEQFF.

This rearrangement joins TRBV13 to TRBJ2-2; the D is unclear. Germline CDR1 PRHDT, CDR2 FYEKMQ (reference sequence). CDR3 length: 12 residues. Trimming took off 0 bases at V and 8 bases at J, with 4 bases between the two ends. The CDR3 coding sequence is TGTGCCAGCAGCTTAGGCCTGGGGGAGCTGTTTTTT. Amino acids: CASSLGLGELFF.